The 3 T cell receptor beta chains presented below share a single source sample, sequenced in a study of human T cells and chemical hapten exposure (dated by TCRdb to about 2021). Total RNA was isolated from unfractionated whole blood collected in Tempus Blood RNA tubes. Receptor libraries were prepared by 5' RACE. TCRdb lists the instrument as Illumina MiSeq. Clones were called with MiXCR by TCRdb after fastp trimmed the public reads at Q25, and only in-frame beta chains were retained. CDR3 protein duplicates are merged, each entry listing the most common genes and DNA. The sample profile shows about 140,000 distinct CDR3 sequences; approximately 4% of them were found once. The top ten clones comprise around 1.5% of the sample. The receptors were gathered from a female donor in good health.

The chain links TRBV13 to TRBJ1-4; D not resolved. Germline CDR1 is PRHDT and CDR2 is FYEKMQ (reference sequence). The CDR3 covers 14 residues. V dropped 5 bases and J dropped 7 bases, with 14 bases sitting between them. CDR3 residues: CASSKGLLSEKLFF. CDR3 DNA: TGTGCCAGCAGCAAGGGTCTTTTAAGTGAAAAACTGTTTTTT.

The sample holds many counts of this clonotype. V is TRBV7-2 and J is TRBJ1-2, with D unclear. The CDR3 contains 18 residues. Trimming left V 2 bases short and J 0 bases short, with 19 bases between. Looked up from germline, CDR1 is SGHTA and CDR2 is FQGNSA. CDR3 residues: CASSLMGSGSSANYGYTF. The CDR3 region has the DNA TGTGCCAGCAGCTTAATGGGCAGTGGGTCCTCAGCTAACTATGGCTACACCTTC.

This clonotype was observed at least ten times. The CDR3 nucleotides are TGTGCCAGCTCACCACGAAAAGGGACAGGGGACACCGGGGAGCTGTTTTTT. The encoded protein is CASSPRKGTGDTGELFF. The V and J genes are TRBV18 and TRBJ2-2; TRBD1 matches at 10 bases. The CDR3 consists of 17 residues. The junction had 5 bases not matched to a gene; V was cut back by 1 base and J by 3 bases. Germline assignment: CDR1 KGHSH and CDR2 LQKENI.